The present TCR beta chain was sequenced within a study of vaccination and CD4 T cells after COVID-19. Notes on the study in general: Looking at convalescent patients, a median roughly 83% of reactive clones were present only post-vaccination. Reactive clonotype counts went from median 21 after infection to roughly 40 after vaccination, nonsignificantly.

Comment on this clonotype: Its matching antigen is unknown.

Treatment: approximately 11-day PBMC culture with coronavirus spike peptide pools or control peptides (ViraFEST assay). The ViraFEST method relied on peptide pools to expand antigen-specific T cells, followed by TCR sequencing. Half-medium changes with fresh IL-2 medium occurred on days 3 and 7. The Oncomine TCR Beta short-read assay sequenced DNA from cultured CD4+ T cells. TCRdb reprocessed the PCR reads via MiXCR and lists one record per CDR3 protein. The top ten clones hold 5.7% of a sample with 17,000 or so distinct CDR3 sequences, around two fifths of them seen once. There are 15 residues in the CDR3. The V segment lost 6 bases and the J segment 1 base; nucleotides outside the gene matches: 7. Germline CDR1 LNHDA, CDR2 SQIVND (reference sequence).

Sequences were derived from CD4+ T cells from blood, cultured in vitro, sampled before SARS-CoV-2 vaccination. The chain is built from TRBV19 and TRBJ2-3; TRBD2 matches at 7 bases. This receptor was taken from a human donor who had recovered from COVID-19. As DNA, the CDR3 is TGTGCCAGTAGCCCCATTGGGGGGGGCACAGATACGCAGTATTTT. Encoded protein: CASSPIGGGTDTQYF.